The 9 T cell receptor beta chains below come from one sample, sequenced in a study of spatial heterogeneity in lung cancer. Study findings and constraints: Tumor mutation count correlated with how many alpha and beta TCRs expanded intratumorally.

Time point noted: sample taken at primary tumor resection. TCRdb passed the 5' RACE reads through MiXCR, listing each CDR3 protein once. Of under 13,000 distinct CDR3 sequences in the sample, roughly 8% were seen once. Their antigens remain unidentified. The sequencing used lung tumor tissue, collected at surgery. The receptors were sampled from a female donor with early-stage non-small cell lung cancer.

This clonotype was recorded at least ten times. The J gene is TRBJ2-3, the V gene TRBV7-9; no firm D call. This CDR3 is 15 amino acids long. V lost 5 bases and J lost 0, with 12 bases in between. From germline, CDR1 is SEHNR and CDR2 FQNEAQ (reference sequence). CDR3 sequence: CASSPFTLSTDTQYF. The CDR3 bases are TGTGCCAGCAGCCCTTTTACCCTCAGCACAGATACGCAGTATTTT. The entire variable domain, with the rest obtained from reference TRBV7-9 and TRBJ2-3, is as follows: DTGVSQNPRHKITKRGQNVTFRCDPISEHNRLYWYRQTLGQGPEFLTYFQNEAQLEKSRLLSDRFSAERPKGSFSTLEIQRTEQGDSAMYLCASSPFTLSTDTQYFGPGTRLTVL.

This clonotype came up a few times. The CDR3 nucleotides read TGCAGTGCTAGAGACCCCCAAGGGGCCTACGAGCAGTACTTC. Translation gives CSARDPQGAYEQYF. This rearrangement joins TRBV20-1 to TRBJ2-7; possibly TRBD1 for D (5 bases). V was trimmed by 0 bases and J by 2 bases, leaving 11 bases between them. The germline V gene encodes CDR1 DFQATT and CDR2 SNEGSKA (reference sequence). The CDR3 spans 14 residues.

This clonotype was seen ten or more times. The chain joins TRBV7-9 to TRBJ1-2; no clear D. Germline values: CDR1 SEHNR, CDR2 FQNEAQ (reference sequence). The V and J ends lost 5 bases and 8 bases respectively, with 15 bases between them. The CDR3 consists of 13 residues. The CDR3 bases are TGTGCCAGCAGCGAGCAGGTGGGCTCAGGCTACACCTTC. Translating it yields CASSEQVGSGYTF.

This clonotype has ten or more counts. The chain joins TRBV19 to TRBJ2-2, with D maybe TRBD2 (6 bases). This CDR3 is 14 amino acids long. Trimming cost V 4 bases and J 2 bases, with 8 bases left between them. The germline V gene encodes CDR1 LNHDA and CDR2 SQIVND (reference sequence). Here the CDR3 DNA reads TGTGCCAGTAGTAGCGGGGTTAACACCGGGGAGCTGTTTTTT. Translated: CASSSGVNTGELFF.

The chain carries TRBV28 and TRBJ2-7; D is ambiguous. The CDR3 is 11 residues long. Per germline, CDR1 MDHEN and CDR2 SYDVKM. V was trimmed by 2 bases and J by 6 bases, leaving 5 bases between them. In nucleotides, the CDR3 is TGTGCCAGCAGTTTAGAAAGCGAGCAGTACTTC. It is translated as CASSLESEQYF.

The chain links TRBV29-1 to TRBJ2-2; D not certain. CDR3 length: 12 residues. Germline assignment: CDR1 SQVTM and CDR2 ANQGSEA. V was trimmed by 4 bases and J by 1 base, leaving 4 bases between them. CDR3 region: CSVGRNTGELFF. CDR3 coding DNA: TGCAGCGTTGGGCGGAACACCGGGGAGCTGTTTTTT.

In its sample, this clonotype ranks as medium-sized (0.01 to 0.1%). This chain links TRBV30 with TRBJ1-6; no firm D call. Germline values: CDR1 GTSNPN, CDR2 SVGIG (reference sequence). The CDR3 spans 13 residues. With 3 bases removed from V and 3 bases from J, the gap between germline ends came to 6 bases. CDR3 nucleotides: TGTGCCTGGAGACCCAACTATAATTCACCCCTCCACTTT. It translates to CAWRPNYNSPLHF.

This clonotype appeared many times. The chain uses TRBV3-1 and TRBJ2-4; D might be TRBD2 (6 bases). Trimming stripped 2 bases from V and 8 bases from J, with 10 bases between. CDR3 size: 13 residues. The germline CDR1 and CDR2 sequences are LGHDT and YNNKEL (reference sequence). The CDR3 sequence is CASSQWGEDIQYF. The CDR3, as DNA: TGTGCCAGCAGCCAATGGGGGGAGGACATTCAGTACTTC. Full variable domain (rest looked up from reference TRBV3-1 and TRBJ2-4): DTAVSQTPKYLVTQMGNDKSIKCEQNLGHDTMYWYKQDSKKFLKIMFSYNNKELIINETVPNRFSPKSPDKAHLNLHINSLELGDSAVYFCASSQWGEDIQYFGAGTRLSVL.

The table lists this clonotype with many counts. The gene calls are TRBV18 and TRBJ1-3; no clear D. The V and J ends lost 4 bases and 0 bases respectively, with 13 bases between them. The germline V gene has CDR1 KGHSH and CDR2 LQKENI. This CDR3 spans 16 amino acids. This chain's CDR3 is CASSLGRIDSGNTIYF. The CDR3 DNA reads TGTGCCAGCTCACTTGGTAGGATCGACTCTGGAAACACCATATATTTT.